The 15 T cell receptor beta chains in this list originate from one sample, sequenced in a study of cytomegalovirus exposure and HLA in healthy donors. It was with 60 Vbeta and 13 Jbeta primers that the PCR ran. Assay: immunoSEQ multiplex PCR; the TCRdb copy retains only in-frame clones and omits some. The sample lists roughly 160,000 clones, 80% to 90% seen once, with roughly 7.7% in the top ten. Input material: PBMCs. All receptors derive from a woman younger than 45 in good health and CMV-seropositive.

V and J are TRBV7-2 and TRBJ1-2; D gene unclear. The CDR3 extends over 13 amino acids. Germline V gene sequence: CDR1 SGHTA, CDR2 FQGNSA. V was clipped by 5 bases and J by 4 bases, with 11 bases between them. The CDR3 DNA follows: TGTGCCAGCAGCGGTGAGGGTGGCTATGGCTACACCTTC. This codes for CASSGEGGYGYTF.

For the CDR3, the DNA is TGCGCCAGCAGCTGGGGATCCGGGACTCAATTCTACAATGAGCAGTTCTTC. It encodes CASSWGSGTQFYNEQFF. The chain carries TRBV5-1 and TRBJ2-1; D might be TRBD2 (6 bases). The ends were cut back, 3 bases at V and 3 bases at J, with 19 bases in the middle. The germline gives CDR1 SGHRS, CDR2 YFSETQ. The CDR3 loop spans 17 amino acids.

The gene calls are TRBV2 and TRBJ2-3; D might be TRBD1 (6 bases). There are 13 residues in the CDR3. The V end was cut by 8 bases, the J end by 2 bases, with 11 bases between. The germline gives CDR1 SNHLY, CDR2 FYNNEI. CDR3 in amino acids: CASWTALTDTQYF. CDR3 bases: TGTGCCAGCTGGACAGCCCTCACAGATACGCAGTATTTT.

The rearrangement links TRBV6-4 to TRBJ1-5, with a weak D call TRBD1 (6 bases). The germline V and J ends were trimmed by 3 bases and 2 bases, with 8 bases remaining between them. The CDR3 is 14 amino acids. Germline loops: CDR1 MRHNA, CDR2 SNTAGT. The chain's CDR3 is CASSEQGGNQPQHF. As DNA, the CDR3 is TGTGCCAGCAGTGAACAGGGTGGCAATCAGCCCCAGCATTTT.

The chain links TRBV7-2 to TRBJ1-2; no clear D. Trimming removed 0 bases from V and 8 bases from J, with 13 bases in between. The germline CDR1 and CDR2 sequences are SGHTA and FQGNSA. The CDR3 is 14 amino acids. In DNA form, the CDR3 reads TGTGCCAGCAGCTTAGCATTGGAGTCGGGAGGCTACACCTTC. Translated: CASSLALESGGYTF.

The J gene is TRBJ1-1, the V gene TRBV6-6; the D is unclear. Germline lookup yields CDR1 MNHNY and CDR2 SVGAGI (reference sequence). The CDR3 totals 15 residues. The V end lost 2 bases, the J end lost 1 base, and 11 bases lay between the germline ends. Here the CDR3 DNA reads TGTGCCAGCAGTTACCGTGGTACTCCGAACACTGAAGCTTTCTTT. Its protein is CASSYRGTPNTEAFF.

The chain has TRBV18 and TRBJ1-5, with TRBD1 matching 7 bases. The CDR3 covers 15 residues. J gave up 7 bases and V 4 bases, and 10 bases lay outside the gene matches. The germline V gene has CDR1 KGHSH and CDR2 LQKENI. The CDR3 bases are TGTGCCAGCTCACTCCGACAGGGTGGTGACCAGCCCCAGCATTTT. It encodes CASSLRQGGDQPQHF.

This chain uses TRBV5-4 with TRBJ1-4; the D gene is possibly TRBD1 (6 bases). The CDR3 extends over 15 amino acids. Trimming cost V 2 bases and J 8 bases, with 16 bases left between them. Germline CDR1 SGHNT, CDR2 YYREEE (reference sequence). The CDR3 DNA sequence: TGTGCCAGCAGCTTACAGGGAGAGAAAGGCGAAAAACTGTTTTTT. Translation: CASSLQGEKGEKLFF.

The chain combines TRBV9 with TRBJ2-1; 11 positions match TRBD2. The CDR3 is made up of 18 amino acids. Trimming took 3 bases from V and 9 from J; bases not matched to a gene: 17. Germline V lookup: CDR1 SGDLS, CDR2 YYNGEE. The chain's CDR3 is CASSARLGISGGAGEQFF. In DNA, the CDR3 is TGTGCCAGCAGCGCGCGGCTGGGAATTAGCGGGGGGGCTGGTGAGCAGTTCTTC.

This chain connects TRBV5-1 to TRBJ1-4; possible D gene TRBD1, 5 bases. Trimming removed 0 bases from V and 7 bases from J, with 10 bases in between. CDR3 length: 14 residues. In germline, CDR1 is SGHRS, CDR2 YFSETQ. DNA for the CDR3: TGCGCCAGCAGCTTGGAGACCCAGGGTGAAAAACTGTTTTTT. Protein sequence: CASSLETQGEKLFF.

The V gene is TRBV30, the J gene TRBJ2-5; D gene uncertain. The CDR3 extends over 13 amino acids. The V gene lost 4 bases and the J gene lost 4 bases, with 13 bases spanning the gap. Per the germline V gene, CDR1 is GTSNPN and CDR2 is SVGIG (reference sequence). The CDR3 protein is CAWKARLRETQYF. CDR3 in DNA: TGTGCCTGGAAGGCGAGACTGCGAGAGACCCAGTACTTC.

This clone was observed a few times. Other nucleotide sequences from this sample produce the same CDR3. This chain connects TRBV5-1 to TRBJ2-7, with 8 bases that match TRBD1. V shed 1 base, J shed 1 base, and the junction held 4 bases outside the gene matches. The CDR3 sequence is 15 residues long. Germline V gives CDR1 SGHRS, CDR2 YFSETQ. CDR3 coding DNA: TGCGCCAGCAGCTTGTCCGGGACAGGATCCTACGAGCAGTACTTC. It yields the protein CASSLSGTGSYEQYF.

J is TRBJ1-1 and V is TRBV7-9; a weak D match, TRBD1 (5 bases). Germline V gene lookup returns CDR1 SEHNR and CDR2 FQNEAQ (reference sequence). This CDR3 comprises 16 residues. V lost 3 bases to trimming and J lost 6 bases, with 20 bases between them. The DNA of the CDR3 is TGTGCCAGCAGCTTGCCCCGCGGAGGGGAGGGCTCTGAAGCTTTCTTT. It yields the protein CASSLPRGGEGSEAFF.

The V call is TRBV9, the J call TRBJ2-5; 7 nucleotides align to TRBD2. Germline V gene sequence: CDR1 SGDLS, CDR2 YYNGEE. This CDR3 comprises 15 residues. The trim removed 2 bases at V and 6 bases at J, leaving 10 bases unmatched. The CDR3 loop reads CASSVDGGFLKTQYF. Here the CDR3 DNA reads TGTGCCAGCAGCGTGGACGGGGGGTTCCTGAAGACCCAGTACTTC.

This clone appeared once. This chain uses TRBV7-9 with TRBJ1-6; TRBD1 matches at 9 bases. CDR1 and CDR2 from the germline V gene are SEHNR and FQNEAQ (reference sequence). V gave up 5 bases and J gave up 0 bases; unmatched junction bases: 8. The CDR3 has 18 amino acids. The chain's CDR3 is CASSPRGQGSSYNSPLHF. The CDR3 DNA is TGTGCCAGCAGCCCGAGAGGACAGGGGAGCTCCTATAATTCACCCCTCCACTTT.